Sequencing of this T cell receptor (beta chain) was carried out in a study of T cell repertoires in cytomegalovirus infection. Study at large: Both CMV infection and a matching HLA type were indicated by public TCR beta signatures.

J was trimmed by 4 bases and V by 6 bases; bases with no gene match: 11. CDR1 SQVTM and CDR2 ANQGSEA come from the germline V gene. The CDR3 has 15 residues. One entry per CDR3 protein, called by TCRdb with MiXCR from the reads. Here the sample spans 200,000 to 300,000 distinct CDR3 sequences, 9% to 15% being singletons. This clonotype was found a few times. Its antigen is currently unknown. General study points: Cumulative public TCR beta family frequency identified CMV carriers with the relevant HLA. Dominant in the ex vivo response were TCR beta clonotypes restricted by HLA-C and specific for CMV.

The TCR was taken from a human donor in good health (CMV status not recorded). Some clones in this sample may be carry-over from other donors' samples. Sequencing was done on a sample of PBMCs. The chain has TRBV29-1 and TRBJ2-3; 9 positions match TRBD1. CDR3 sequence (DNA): TGCAGCGTCCGAGGGGGACAGGGTGCCGCAGATACGCAGTATTTT. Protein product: CSVRGGQGAADTQYF.